Sequencing of this T cell receptor (beta chain) was carried out in a study of identical twins. TCRdb itself ran the 5' RACE reads through MiXCR, one entry per CDR3 protein. This table holds 700,000 or so distinct CDR3 sequences, 8.5% to 9.5% found once. Broader study findings: Insertions were reduced in abundant cord blood beta clonotypes but not in memory repertoires. Analyses of zero insertions could, in part, be confounded by invariant MAIT and iNKT cells.

This clonotype was recorded many times. What it binds is not known. Germline trimming cut 0 bases from V and 7 bases from J; bases unmatched to any gene: 1. The CDR3 has 13 amino acids. Germline V gene lookup returns CDR1 KGHDR and CDR2 SFDVKD. This sample was shared with a second study, whose subject was yellow fever vaccine responses in identical twins.

This chain links TRBV24-1 with TRBJ2-7, with 8 bases fitting TRBD1. The source material was PBMCs. The receptor was derived from a woman under 30 in good health. This chain's CDR3 is CATSDLHRGEQYF. The CDR3 bases are TGTGCCACCAGTGATTTGCACAGGGGGGAGCAGTACTTC.